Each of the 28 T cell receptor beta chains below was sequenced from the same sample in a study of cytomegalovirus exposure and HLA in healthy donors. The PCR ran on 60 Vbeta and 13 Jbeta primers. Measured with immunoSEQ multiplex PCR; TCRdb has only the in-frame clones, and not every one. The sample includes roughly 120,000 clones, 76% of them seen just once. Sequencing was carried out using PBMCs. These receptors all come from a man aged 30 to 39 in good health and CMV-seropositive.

In nucleotides, the CDR3 is TGTGCCAGCAGCCCCCCGAGAGTCGGGGAGCTGTTTTTT. This translates into CASSPPRVGELFF. This chain joins TRBV7-2 and TRBJ2-2; D is ambiguous. Germline CDR1 SGHTA, CDR2 FQGNSA. The length of the CDR3 is 13 residues. The germline V and J ends were trimmed by 5 bases and 7 bases, with 11 bases remaining between them. The full variable domain, completed using reference TRBV7-2 and TRBJ2-2, is GAGVSQSPSNKVTEKGKDVELRCDPISGHTALYWYRQSLGQGLEFLIYFQGNSAPDKSGLPSDRFSAERTGGSVSTLTIQRTQQEDSAVYLCASSPPRVGELFFGEGSRLTVL.

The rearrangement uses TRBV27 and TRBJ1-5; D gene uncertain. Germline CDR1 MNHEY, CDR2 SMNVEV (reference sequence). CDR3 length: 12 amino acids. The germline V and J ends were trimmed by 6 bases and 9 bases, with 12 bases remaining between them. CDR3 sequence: CASSPYPPPQHF. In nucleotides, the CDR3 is TGTGCCAGCAGCCCCTATCCCCCGCCCCAGCATTTT.

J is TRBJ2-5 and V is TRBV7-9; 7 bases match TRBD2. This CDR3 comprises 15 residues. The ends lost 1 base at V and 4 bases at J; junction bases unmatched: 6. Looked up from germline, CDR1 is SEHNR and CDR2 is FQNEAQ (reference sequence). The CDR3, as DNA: TGTGCCAGCAGCTTAGGTGCGACTAGCATAGAGACCCAGTACTTC. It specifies CASSLGATSIETQYF.

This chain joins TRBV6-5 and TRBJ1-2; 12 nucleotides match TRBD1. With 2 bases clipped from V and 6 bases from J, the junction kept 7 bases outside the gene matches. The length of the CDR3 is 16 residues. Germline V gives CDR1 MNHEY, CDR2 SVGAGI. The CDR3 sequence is CASSYRPGTGGHGYTF. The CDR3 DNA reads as TGTGCCAGCAGTTACCGACCCGGGACAGGGGGCCATGGCTACACCTTC.

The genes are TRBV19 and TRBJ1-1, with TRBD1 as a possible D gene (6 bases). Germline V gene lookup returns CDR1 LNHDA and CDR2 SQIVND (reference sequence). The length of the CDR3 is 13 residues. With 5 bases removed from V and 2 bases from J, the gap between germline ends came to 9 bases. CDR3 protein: CASSPDSNTEAFF. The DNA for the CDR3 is TGTGCCAGTAGTCCGGACAGTAACACTGAAGCTTTCTTT.

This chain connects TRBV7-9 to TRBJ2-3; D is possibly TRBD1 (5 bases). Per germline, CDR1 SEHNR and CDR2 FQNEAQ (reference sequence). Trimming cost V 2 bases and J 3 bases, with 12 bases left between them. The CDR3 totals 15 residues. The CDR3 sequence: CASSLRWGETDTQYF. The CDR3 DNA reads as TGTGCCAGCAGCTTAAGATGGGGCGAAACAGATACGCAGTATTTT.

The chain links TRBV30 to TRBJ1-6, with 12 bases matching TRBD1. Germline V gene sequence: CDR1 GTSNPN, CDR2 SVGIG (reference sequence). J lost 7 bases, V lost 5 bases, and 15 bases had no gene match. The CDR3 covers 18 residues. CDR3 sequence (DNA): TGTGCCTGGTCCCGGGACAGGGGGCCCCCTGGCCCCAATTCACCCCTCCACTTT. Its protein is CAWSRDRGPPGPNSPLHF.

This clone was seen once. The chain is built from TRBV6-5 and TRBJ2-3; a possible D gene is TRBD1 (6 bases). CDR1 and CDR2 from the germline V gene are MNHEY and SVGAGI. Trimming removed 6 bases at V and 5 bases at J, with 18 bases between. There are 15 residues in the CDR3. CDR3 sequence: CASSFSAGAEDTQYF. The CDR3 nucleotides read TGTGCCAGCAGCTTCTCGGCAGGGGCAGAAGATACGCAGTATTTT.

The CDR3 bases are TGTGCCAGCAGTTTGGGCGCTGCCGAGCAGTACTTC. Translated: CASSLGAAEQYF. The rearrangement links TRBV28 to TRBJ2-7; D call uncertain. The V gene's germline CDR1 is MDHEN and CDR2 SYDVKM. The CDR3 has 12 amino acids. The V gene lost 3 bases and the J gene lost 6 bases, with 9 bases spanning the gap.

In DNA form, the CDR3 reads TGTGCCAGCAGGTCGAGGGGACAGGGGATAGTGAACACCATATATTTT. Translating gives CASRSRGQGIVNTIYF. The gene calls are TRBV27 and TRBJ1-3; TRBD1 matches 10 bases. This CDR3 has 16 residues. Germline-derived CDR1 and CDR2 are MNHEY and SMNVEV (reference sequence). V lost 6 bases to trimming and J lost 7 bases; unmatched junction nucleotides: 12.

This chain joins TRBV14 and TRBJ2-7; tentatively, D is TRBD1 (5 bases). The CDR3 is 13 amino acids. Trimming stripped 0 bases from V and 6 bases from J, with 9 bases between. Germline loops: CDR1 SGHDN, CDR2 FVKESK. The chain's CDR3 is CASSQDPGSEQYF. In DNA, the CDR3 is TGTGCCAGCAGCCAAGATCCAGGGTCCGAGCAGTACTTC.

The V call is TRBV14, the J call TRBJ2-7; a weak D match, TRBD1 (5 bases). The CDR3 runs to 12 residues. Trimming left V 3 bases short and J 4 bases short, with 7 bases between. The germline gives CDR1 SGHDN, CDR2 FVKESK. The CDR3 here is CASSHDSYEQYF. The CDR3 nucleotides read TGTGCCAGCAGCCACGACAGTTACGAGCAGTACTTC.

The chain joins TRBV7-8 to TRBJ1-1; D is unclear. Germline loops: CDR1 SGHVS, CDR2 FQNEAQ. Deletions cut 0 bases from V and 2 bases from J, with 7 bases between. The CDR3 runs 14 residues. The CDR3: CASSLAAVNTEAFF. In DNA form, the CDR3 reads TGTGCCAGCAGCTTAGCGGCGGTAAACACTGAAGCTTTCTTT.

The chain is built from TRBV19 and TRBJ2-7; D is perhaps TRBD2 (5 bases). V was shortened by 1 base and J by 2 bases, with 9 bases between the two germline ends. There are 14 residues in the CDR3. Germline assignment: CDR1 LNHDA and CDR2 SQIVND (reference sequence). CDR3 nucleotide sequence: TGTGCCAGTAGTATAGGGCCGGGAACCTACGAGCAGTACTTC. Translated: CASSIGPGTYEQYF.

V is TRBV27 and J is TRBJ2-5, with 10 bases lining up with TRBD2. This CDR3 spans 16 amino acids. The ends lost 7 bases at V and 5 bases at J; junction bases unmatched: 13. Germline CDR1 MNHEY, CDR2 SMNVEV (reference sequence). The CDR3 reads CASTHLASGGRETQYF. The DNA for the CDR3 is TGTGCCAGCACTCATTTGGCTAGCGGGGGTAGGGAGACCCAGTACTTC.

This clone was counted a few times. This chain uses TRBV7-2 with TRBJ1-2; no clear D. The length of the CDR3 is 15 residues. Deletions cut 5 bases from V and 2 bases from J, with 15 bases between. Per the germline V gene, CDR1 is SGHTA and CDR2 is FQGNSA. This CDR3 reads CASSLQPGPNYGYTF. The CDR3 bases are TGTGCCAGCAGCCTCCAACCGGGTCCGAACTATGGCTACACCTTC. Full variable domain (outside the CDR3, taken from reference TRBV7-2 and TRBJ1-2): GAGVSQSPSNKVTEKGKDVELRCDPISGHTALYWYRQSLGQGLEFLIYFQGNSAPDKSGLPSDRFSAERTGGSVSTLTIQRTQQEDSAVYLCASSLQPGPNYGYTFGSGTRLTVV.

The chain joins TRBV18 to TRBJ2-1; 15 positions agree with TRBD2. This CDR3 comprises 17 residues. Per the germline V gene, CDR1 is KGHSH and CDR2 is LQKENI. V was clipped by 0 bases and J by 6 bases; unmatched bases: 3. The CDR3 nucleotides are TGTGCCAGCTCACCACCGATGGGACTAGCGGGGGGCAATGAGCAGTTCTTC. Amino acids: CASSPPMGLAGGNEQFF.

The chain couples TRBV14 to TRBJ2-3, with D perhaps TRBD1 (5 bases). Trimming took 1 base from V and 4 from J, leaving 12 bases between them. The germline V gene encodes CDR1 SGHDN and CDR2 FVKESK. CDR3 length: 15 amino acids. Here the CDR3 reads CASSQGGTDPDTQYF. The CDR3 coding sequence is TGTGCCAGCAGCCAAGGGGGCACTGACCCAGATACGCAGTATTTT. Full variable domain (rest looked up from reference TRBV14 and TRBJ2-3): EAGVTQFPSHSVIEKGQTVTLRCDPISGHDNLYWYRRVMGKEIKFLLHFVKESKQDESGMPNNRFLAERTGGTYSTLKVQPAELEDSGVYFCASSQGGTDPDTQYFGPGTRLTVL.

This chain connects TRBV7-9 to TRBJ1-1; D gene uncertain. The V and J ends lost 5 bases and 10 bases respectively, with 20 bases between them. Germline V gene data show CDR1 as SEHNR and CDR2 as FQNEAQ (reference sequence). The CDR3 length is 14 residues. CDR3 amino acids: CASSVEGAEVGAFF. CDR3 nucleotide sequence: TGTGCCAGCAGCGTCGAAGGTGCCGAGGTAGGAGCTTTCTTT.

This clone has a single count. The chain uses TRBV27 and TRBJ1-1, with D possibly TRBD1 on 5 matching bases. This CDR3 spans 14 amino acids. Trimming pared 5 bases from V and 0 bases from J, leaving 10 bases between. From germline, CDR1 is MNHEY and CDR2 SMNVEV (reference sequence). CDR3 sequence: CASSMDTLNTEAFF. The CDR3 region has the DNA TGTGCCAGCAGTATGGACACCTTGAACACTGAAGCTTTCTTT.

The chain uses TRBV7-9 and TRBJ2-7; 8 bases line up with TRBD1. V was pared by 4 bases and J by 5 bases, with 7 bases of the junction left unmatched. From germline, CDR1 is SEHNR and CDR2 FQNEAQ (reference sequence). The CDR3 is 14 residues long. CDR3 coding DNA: TGTGCCAGCAGCTCCCGACAGGGGAAGCACGAGCAGTACTTC. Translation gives CASSSRQGKHEQYF.

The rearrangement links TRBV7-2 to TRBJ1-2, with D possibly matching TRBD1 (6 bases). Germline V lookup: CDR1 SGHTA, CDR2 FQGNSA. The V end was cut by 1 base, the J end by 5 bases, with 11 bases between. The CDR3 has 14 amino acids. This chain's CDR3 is CASSLVEQGYGYTF. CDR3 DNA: TGTGCCAGCAGCTTAGTGGAGCAGGGGTATGGCTACACCTTC.

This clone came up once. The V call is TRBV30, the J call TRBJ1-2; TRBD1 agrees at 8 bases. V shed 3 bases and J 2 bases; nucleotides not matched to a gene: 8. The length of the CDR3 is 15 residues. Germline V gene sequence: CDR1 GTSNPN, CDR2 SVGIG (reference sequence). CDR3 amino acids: CAWRERDRRNYGYTF. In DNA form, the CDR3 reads TGTGCCTGGAGGGAAAGGGACAGGCGGAACTATGGCTACACCTTC.

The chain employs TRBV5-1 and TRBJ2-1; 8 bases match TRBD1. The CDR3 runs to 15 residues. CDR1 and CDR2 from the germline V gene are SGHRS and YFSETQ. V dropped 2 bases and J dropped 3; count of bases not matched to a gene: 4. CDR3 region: CASSFDRGNYNEQFF. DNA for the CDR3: TGCGCCAGCAGCTTCGACAGGGGTAACTACAATGAGCAGTTCTTC.

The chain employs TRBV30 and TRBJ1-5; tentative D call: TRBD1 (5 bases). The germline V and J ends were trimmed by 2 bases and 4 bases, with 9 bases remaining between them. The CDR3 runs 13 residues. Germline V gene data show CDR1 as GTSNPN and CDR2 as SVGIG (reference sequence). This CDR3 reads CAWSIRGNQPQHF. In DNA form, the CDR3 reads TGTGCCTGGAGTATTCGGGGGAATCAGCCCCAGCATTTT.

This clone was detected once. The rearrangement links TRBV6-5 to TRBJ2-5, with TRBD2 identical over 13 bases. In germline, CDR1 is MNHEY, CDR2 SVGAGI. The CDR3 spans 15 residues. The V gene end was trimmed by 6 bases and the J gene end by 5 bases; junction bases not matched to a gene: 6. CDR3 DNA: TGTGCCAGCAGCCCCACTAGCGGGGGGGCGGAGACCCAGTACTTC. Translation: CASSPTSGGAETQYF.

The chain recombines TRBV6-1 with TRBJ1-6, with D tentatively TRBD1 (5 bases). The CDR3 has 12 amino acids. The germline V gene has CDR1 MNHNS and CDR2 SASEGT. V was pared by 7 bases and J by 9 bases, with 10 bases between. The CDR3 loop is CASTHGGSPLHF. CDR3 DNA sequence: TGTGCCAGCACCCACGGGGGTTCACCCCTCCACTTT.

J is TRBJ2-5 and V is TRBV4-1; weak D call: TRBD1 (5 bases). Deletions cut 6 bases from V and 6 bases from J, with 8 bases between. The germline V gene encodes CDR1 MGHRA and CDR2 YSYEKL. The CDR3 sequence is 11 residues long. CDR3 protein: CASSGAQTQYF. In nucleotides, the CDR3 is TGCGCCAGCAGTGGGGCCCAGACCCAGTACTTC.